Listed below are T cell receptor beta chains from one sample, sequenced in a study of cytomegalovirus exposure and HLA in healthy donors. Using immunoSEQ multiplex PCR, the repertoire was profiled, and TCRdb retains in-frame clones only, with some absent. The repertoire holds about 330,000 clones, with more than 80% as singletons. The sequencing input was PBMCs. Receptor source: a young woman in good health and CMV-seronegative. CDR3s include the opening cysteine and the closing phenylalanine or tryptophan. D genes are given only for firm matches. Where a row states a size, it is once, few, many or the class of an expanded clone; other rows omit it.

NA	NA	TRBJ2-2	TRBV7-7	TGTGCCAGCAGCTTAGAGGGGGCGAACACCGGGGAGCTGTTTTTT	CASSLEGANTGELFF
NA	NA	TRBJ2-3	TRBV5-1	TGCGCCAGCAGCTTGGTAGAAGACACAGATACGCAGTATTTT	CASSLVEDTDTQYF
TRBD2	NA	TRBJ2-1	TRBV13	TGTGCCAGCAGCTTAGGCCTAGCGGGAGGATCCTACAATGAGCAGTTCTTC	CASSLGLAGGSYNEQFF
NA	NA	TRBJ2-3	TRBV29-1	TGCAGCGTTAGCCGTGGGACTCTCAACCCAGATACGCAGTATTTT	CSVSRGTLNPDTQYF
TRBD1	NA	TRBJ1-1	TRBV5-4	TGTGCCAGCAGTTTTGGACAGGGAAGCGCTGAAGCTTTCTTT	CASSFGQGSAEAFF
NA	NA	TRBJ1-1	TRBV10-3	TGTGCCATCAGTGTCACTGGTACCGTGAACACTGAAGCTTTCTTT	CAISVTGTVNTEAFF
TRBD2	NA	TRBJ2-2	TRBV28	TGTGCCAGCACTCTTTTTAGCGGGAGGAGTGCCGGGGAGCTGTTTTTT	CASTLFSGRSAGELFF
NA	few	TRBJ1-2	TRBV29-1	TGCAGCGTTTTACATTATGGCTACACCTTC	CSVLHYGYTF
NA	NA	TRBJ2-3	TRBV6-4	TGTGCCCCCTTATCAGGTCTAACGAGCACAGATACGCAGTATTTT	CAPLSGLTSTDTQYF
TRBD1	NA	TRBJ2-2	TRBV18	TGTGCCAGCTCACCCGACGCGGCTCTAGAGACAGGGGGAACCGGGGAGCTGTTTTTT	CASSPDAALETGGTGELFF
NA	NA	TRBJ2-7	TRBV11-3	TGTGCCAGCAGCTTAGAGGAACGGAGTGGGCAGTACTTC	CASSLEERSGQYF
TRBD1	NA	TRBJ2-6	TRBV7-6	TGTGCCAGCAGCTTTTGGGGGACAGGGGGTTCTGGGGCCAACGTCCTGACTTTC	CASSFWGTGGSGANVLTF
NA	NA	TRBJ2-7	TRBV7-8	TGTGCCAGCAGCTTAGATTGGGGCAGTCTGATTTACGAGCAGTACTTC	CASSLDWGSLIYEQYF
TRBD2	NA	TRBJ2-5	TRBV6-5	TGTGCCAGCAGACCGGGACTAGCGGGAGGGCCCCCCCACTTC	CASRPGLAGGPPHF
NA	NA	TRBJ1-5	TRBV5-1	TGCGCCAGCAGCTTGGACTCAGGAAATCAGCCCCAGCATTTT	CASSLDSGNQPQHF
TRBD2	once	TRBJ2-1	TRBV5-1	TGCGCCAGCCGGCGGACTAGCGAGGGCAATGAGCAGTTCTTC	CASRRTSEGNEQFF
NA	once	TRBJ2-5	TRBV29-1	TGCAGCACCGTGTGGGCCTCTTCAAGGTTATTTCAGGAGACCCAGTACTTC	CSTVWASSRLFQETQYF
TRBD1	few	TRBJ1-5	TRBV5-8	TGTGCCAGCAATCGACAGGGGGCCGGTCAGCCCCAGCATTTT	CASNRQGAGQPQHF
NA	NA	TRBJ2-1	TRBV6-5	TGTGCCAGCAGTTACTCGAGGATAATGGGTGAGCAGTTCTTC	CASSYSRIMGEQFF
TRBD1	few	TRBJ1-2	TRBV30	TGTGCCTGGAGTAGTAAGGGACAGGGATTTGGGTATGGCTACACCTTC	CAWSSKGQGFGYGYTF
TRBD1	NA	TRBJ1-2	TRBV28	TGTGCCAGCAGTCGCGGGACAGGGCTTGGGTATGGCTACACCTTC	CASSRGTGLGYGYTF
NA	NA	TRBJ2-1	TRBV6-1	TGTGCCAGCAGTGAAGAGTCGACTGGAATCTCCTACAATGAGCAGTTCTTC	CASSEESTGISYNEQFF
NA	NA	TRBJ1-2	TRBV6-5	TGTGCCAGCAGTTACCGGTTGGGAGTTCCCTATGGCTACACCTTC	CASSYRLGVPYGYTF
TRBD1	NA	TRBJ2-3	TRBV11-3	TGTGCCAGCAGCTCGAGTTGGACAGGGACAGATACGCAGTATTTT	CASSSSWTGTDTQYF
TRBD2	NA	TRBJ2-5	TRBV28	TGTGCCAGCAGTTTTTCAGCGGGAGGGTATGAGACCCAGTACTTC	CASSFSAGGYETQYF
NA	once	TRBJ1-1	TRBV29-1	TGCAGCGTGGACAGTGTGAACACTGAAGCTTTCTTT	CSVDSVNTEAFF
TRBD2	once	TRBJ2-1	TRBV5-4	TGTGCCAGCAGCTTGGATCTAGCGGGAGGTCGTAATGAGCAGTTCTTC	CASSLDLAGGRNEQFF
TRBD2	NA	TRBJ2-7	TRBV11-3	TGTGCCAGCAGCCCAACTAGCGGGAGTGTCTACGAGCAGTACTTC	CASSPTSGSVYEQYF
TRBD2	NA	TRBJ2-1	TRBV15	TGTGCCACCAGCATCGGGAGGGACGGCCCCCGGGAGTTCTTC	CATSIGRDGPREFF
NA	NA	TRBJ1-1	TRBV6-5	TGTGCCAGCAGTTACTCGGTGTTAAGCTTGGCTTTCTTT	CASSYSVLSLAFF
NA	NA	TRBJ1-3	TRBV13	TGTGCCAGCAGCTCTCAACAGGGTTATGGAAACACCATATATTTT	CASSSQQGYGNTIYF
NA	NA	TRBJ2-3	TRBV27	TGTGCCAGCAGCTCGGCATTCGGTGGGGCCACAGATACGCAGTATTTT	CASSSAFGGATDTQYF
NA	NA	TRBJ1-1	TRBV28	TGTGCCAGCAGTCTCCAGGGCACTGAAGCTTTCTTT	CASSLQGTEAFF
TRBD1	NA	TRBJ1-4	TRBV6-6	TGTGCCAGCAGTTACAGGACAGGGGTTACTGAAAAACTGTTTTTT	CASSYRTGVTEKLFF
TRBD1	few	TRBJ2-7	TRBV2	TGTGCCACGACAGGGTTCGGCTACGGGCAGTACTTC	CATTGFGYGQYF
TRBD1	NA	TRBJ1-2	TRBV18	TGTGCCAGCTCACTTTACCCAGGGGGGAACTATGGCTACACCTTC	CASSLYPGGNYGYTF
TRBD1	NA	TRBJ1-5	TRBV9	TGTGCCAGCAGCGAAGGGACAGCCCCCAATCAGCCCCAGCATTTT	CASSEGTAPNQPQHF
NA	NA	TRBJ2-1	TRBV4-2	TGTGCCAGCAGCCAAGATCGTGGTAGCCCTGAGCAGTTCTTC	CASSQDRGSPEQFF
NA	NA	TRBJ1-2	TRBV6-5	TGTGCCAGCAGTGGACAGTTCGGCTATGGCTACACCTTC	CASSGQFGYGYTF
TRBD1	NA	TRBJ2-7	TRBV14	TGTGCCAGCAGCCAAGCAGGGGGAACGTACGAGCAGTACTTC	CASSQAGGTYEQYF
TRBD1	NA	TRBJ2-7	TRBV9	TGTGCCAGCAGCGGGAACCCGACAGGGGACGAGCAGTACTTC	CASSGNPTGDEQYF
TRBD2	NA	TRBJ2-3	TRBV7-9	TGTGCCAGCAGCTCTGGGACTAGCGGAACAGATACGCAGTATTTT	CASSSGTSGTDTQYF
TRBD1	NA	TRBJ1-4	TRBV9	TGTGCCAGCAGCGCGGGGGACAGCTCTGAAAAACTGTTTTTT	CASSAGDSSEKLFF
NA	NA	TRBJ1-1	TRBV20-1	TGCAGTGCCCGTGAAGCTTTCTTT	CSAREAFF
TRBD1	once	TRBJ1-1	TRBV27	TGTGCCAGCAGTCCCCGGACAGGGTTGGAGAGCACTGAAGCTTTCTTT	CASSPRTGLESTEAFF